This T cell receptor (beta chain) is drawn from a study of patients and donors after allogeneic stem cell transplantation. This CDR3 comprises 16 residues. Germline V lookup: CDR1 PRHDT, CDR2 FYEKMQ (reference sequence). Deletions cut 5 bases from V and 2 bases from J, with 19 bases between. Each CDR3 protein is one row after TCRdb ran MiXCR on the RT-PCR reads. The table lists 150,000 to 250,000 distinct CDR3 sequences, about 40% of them singletons, with about 35% in the top ten. The sample was blood, either unsorted or a sorted T cell fraction (not recorded which). The receptor was derived from a human donor who was either an allogeneic HSCT recipient or a stem cell or donor lymphocyte infusion donor (not recorded which). It is not recorded whose cells these are; they may come from a transplant donor. V gene TRBV13 combines with J gene TRBJ2-7, with a weak D call TRBD2 (5 bases). DNA of the CDR3: TGTGCCAGCAGCCCCCTTCCCGTCGAGGGAACCTACGAGCAGTACTTC. Translated: CASSPLPVEGTYEQYF.